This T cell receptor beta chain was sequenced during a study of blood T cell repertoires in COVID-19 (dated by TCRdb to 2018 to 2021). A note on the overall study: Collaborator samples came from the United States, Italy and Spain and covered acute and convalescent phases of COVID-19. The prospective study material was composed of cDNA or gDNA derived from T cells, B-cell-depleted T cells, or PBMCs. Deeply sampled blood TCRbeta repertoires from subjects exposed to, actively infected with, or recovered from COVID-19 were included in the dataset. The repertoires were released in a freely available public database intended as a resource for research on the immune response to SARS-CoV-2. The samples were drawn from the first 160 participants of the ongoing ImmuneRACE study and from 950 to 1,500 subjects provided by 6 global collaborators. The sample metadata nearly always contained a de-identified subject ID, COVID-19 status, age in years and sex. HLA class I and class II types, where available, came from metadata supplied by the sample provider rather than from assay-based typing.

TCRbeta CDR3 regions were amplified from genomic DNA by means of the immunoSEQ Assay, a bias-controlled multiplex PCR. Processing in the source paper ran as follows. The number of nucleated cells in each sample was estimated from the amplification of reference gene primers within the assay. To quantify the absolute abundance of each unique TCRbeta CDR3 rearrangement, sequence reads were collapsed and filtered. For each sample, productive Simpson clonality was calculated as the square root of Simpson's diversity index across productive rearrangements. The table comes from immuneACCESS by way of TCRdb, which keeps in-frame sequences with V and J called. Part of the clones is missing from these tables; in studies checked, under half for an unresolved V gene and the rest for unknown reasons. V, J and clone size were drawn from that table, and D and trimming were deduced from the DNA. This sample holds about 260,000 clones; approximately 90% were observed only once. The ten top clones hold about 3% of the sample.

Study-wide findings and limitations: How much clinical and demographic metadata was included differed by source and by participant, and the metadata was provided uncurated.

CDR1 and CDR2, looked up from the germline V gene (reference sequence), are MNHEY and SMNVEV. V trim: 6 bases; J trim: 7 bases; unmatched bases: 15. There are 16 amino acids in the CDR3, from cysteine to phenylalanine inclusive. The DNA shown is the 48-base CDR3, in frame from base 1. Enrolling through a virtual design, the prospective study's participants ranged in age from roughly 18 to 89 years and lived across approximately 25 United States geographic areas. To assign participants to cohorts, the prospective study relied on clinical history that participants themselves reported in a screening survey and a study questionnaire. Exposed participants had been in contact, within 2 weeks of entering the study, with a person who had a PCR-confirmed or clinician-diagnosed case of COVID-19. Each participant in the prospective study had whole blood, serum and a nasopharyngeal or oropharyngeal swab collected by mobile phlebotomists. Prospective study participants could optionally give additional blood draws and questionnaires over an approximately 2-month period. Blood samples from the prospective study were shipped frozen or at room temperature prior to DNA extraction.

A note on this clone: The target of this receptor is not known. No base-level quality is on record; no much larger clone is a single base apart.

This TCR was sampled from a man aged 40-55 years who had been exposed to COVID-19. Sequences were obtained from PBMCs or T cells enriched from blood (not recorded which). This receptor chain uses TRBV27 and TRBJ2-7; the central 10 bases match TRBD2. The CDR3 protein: CASRGLLAGAPGEQYF. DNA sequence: TGTGCCAGCAGGGGTCTTCTAGCGGGAGCCCCAGGGGAGCAGTACTTC.